This paragraph covers one TCR beta chain sequence. The specificity of this receptor is unknown. No base quality values were provided; no much bigger clone lies one nucleotide off. Other DNA sequences in this sample translate to the same CDR3. The treatment or condition label, read with the paper, signifies: some 19 received Ad26.COV2.S at low or high dose, single or two shots; about 5 received placebo; per-sample allocation not given. For vaccine and placebo recipients, repertoires were sequenced using samples collected on day 63 after the first injection. Between 29 July and 7 August 2020, Cohort 1b enrolled 25 adults aged 18-55 years at one site in Boston, USA. Ad26.COV2.S was a replication-incompetent adenovirus type 26 vector expressing a prefusion-stabilized SARS-CoV-2 spike protein from the original Wuhan strain. This sample was included in a study of Ad26.COV2.S vaccination and SARS-CoV-2 variants (dated by TCRdb to the early 2020s). For the study in its entirety: Donors in the vaccine arm were drawn from COV1001, a multicentre, randomized, double-blind, placebo-controlled phase I-IIa trial testing Ad26.COV2.S in healthy adults. Ad26.COV2.S was administered intramuscularly at 5 x 10^10 or 1 x 10^11 viral particles, either as a single shot or as two shots given 56 days apart. TCRbeta repertoire sequencing served as the tool for gauging how specific and how broad the SARS-CoV-2-reactive T cell receptors were following Ad26.COV2.S vaccination. A total of around 32 samples were included in the TCR-sequenced set, comprising around 19 Ad26.COV2.S vaccine recipients, 5 placebo recipients and 8 SARS-CoV-2 convalescent individuals. Trial participants were randomized into five groups of five: low-dose or high-dose Ad26.COV2.S given once or twice, or placebo on both occasions. Investigators remained blinded to trial group allocation during experiments and outcome assessment. On the study overall, not on this receptor specifically: The study was not powered for comparison of responses between vaccine doses or regimens. Ad26.COV2.S recipients had higher spike-specific TCR breadth than placebo recipients (P = 0.0014). According to the authors, total T cell responses may have been underestimated by the TCR breadth and depth analyses. After vaccination, substantial breadth of spike-specific CD8+ and CD4+ T cell responses was reported. Vaccine and placebo recipients had comparable non-spike TCR breadth, which fits with the vaccine containing only spike.

From its cysteine to its phenylalanine, the CDR3 spans 12 amino acids. Of the read, only the CDR3 DNA is kept; its 36 bases are in frame from base 1. CDR1 and CDR2 (MNHEY, SMNVEV) derive from the germline V gene (reference sequence). Trimming costs V 5 bases and J 4 bases, and their ends lie 6 bases apart. The immunoSEQ Assay was used to sequence TCRbeta CDR3 regions. After extraction, genomic DNA underwent amplification by bias-controlled multiplex PCR, followed by high-throughput sequencing. Regarding the original processing steps: To quantify the absolute abundance of every unique TCRbeta CDR3 region, sequences were collapsed and filtered. Usable DNA was measured by amplifying reference genes present in all nucleated cells, and TCRbeta template counts were normalized to that usable DNA to estimate T cell fraction. Repertoire TCRs were annotated as SARS-CoV-2-specific when V gene, CDR3 amino acid sequence and J gene were exactly matched to a known reactive TCR set. The reference SARS-CoV-2 TCR set was derived from MIRA and filtered for enrichment in COVID-19-positive ImmuneCODE repertoires, a step that removed public or cross-reactive TCRs. Drawing on the MIRA antigens, annotated TCRs were analysed further at the level of specific ORF or position within ORF. Breadth was defined as the number of annotated unique rearrangements divided by the total number of unique productive rearrangements, and depth was defined as the summed frequency of the annotated unique rearrangements. TCR breadth was compared between groups using two-sided Wilcoxon rank-sum tests. Held by TCRdb, this immuneACCESS table contains in-frame sequences only and omits some clones. Under half of the omission traces to an unresolved V gene where checked; the cause of the rest is unknown. For V, J and clone size, that table is used; D and trimming come from the DNA. The sample table shows 450,000 to 550,000 clones, and about 88% are seen once. Around 2.6% of the sample lies in the top ten.

The source of this sequence is a person aged 18-60 years who received the Ad26.COV2.S COVID-19 vaccine or a placebo. This specimen consisted of peripheral blood, obtained in a trial of Ad26.COV2.S vaccine versus placebo. This chain joins TRBV27 to TRBJ2-1, with no confidently assigned D gene. The CDR3 sequence is CASSPSYNEQFF. DNA sequence: TGTGCCAGCAGTCCTTCTTACAATGAGCAGTTCTTC.